The 12 T cell receptor beta chains listed next were all sequenced from one sample in a study of CD8 T cells in ankylosing spondylitis. Via MiXCR, TCRdb re-called the 5' RACE reads, giving one row per CDR3 protein. In the table there are some 130,000 distinct CDR3 sequences, approximately 7.4% of which are singletons. The sample comprised blood, either unsorted or a sorted T cell fraction (not recorded which). The receptor set was obtained from a female donor with ankylosing spondylitis or in good health (not recorded which).

This clonotype was recorded a few times. This chain uses TRBV4-2 with TRBJ2-3; D gene ambiguous. V gave up 0 bases and J gave up 2 bases, with 9 bases separating them. The CDR3 is 15 residues long. The germline gives CDR1 LGHNA, CDR2 YNFKEQ. CDR3 residues: CASSQEGQHTDTQYF. CDR3 sequence (DNA): TGTGCCAGCAGCCAAGAGGGCCAGCACACAGATACGCAGTATTTT.

This clonotype has ten or more counts. The V call is TRBV15, the J call TRBJ1-5, with D uncertain. Germline loops: CDR1 LNHNV, CDR2 YYDKDF (reference sequence). V was trimmed by 1 base and J by 0 bases, leaving 7 bases between them. The CDR3 length is 15 residues. The CDR3 DNA reads TGTGCCACCAGCAGAGGACGGAATAGCAATCAGCCCCAGCATTTT. This codes for CATSRGRNSNQPQHF.

This clonotype was seen repeatedly, ten times or more. The J gene is TRBJ2-2, the V gene TRBV9; D call uncertain. The germline CDR1 and CDR2 sequences are SGDLS and YYNGEE. This CDR3 region has 14 residues. V dropped 5 bases and J dropped 5 bases, with 13 bases sitting between them. CDR3 region: CASRVDLLTGELFF. The CDR3 coding sequence is TGTGCCAGCAGAGTCGACCTACTAACCGGGGAGCTGTTTTTT. Looking up the rest from reference TRBV9 and TRBJ2-2 gives the full variable domain: DSGVTQTPKHLITATGQRVTLRCSPRSGDLSVYWYQQSLDQGLQFLIQYYNGEERAKGNILERFSAQQFPDLHSELNLSSLELGDSALYFCASRVDLLTGELFFGEGSRLTVL.

This clonotype was seen ten or more times. The chain recombines TRBV10-3 with TRBJ2-7, with TRBD1 matching 10 bases. J lost 4 bases, V lost 6 bases, and 12 bases had no gene match. Germline CDR1 ENHRY, CDR2 SYGVKD. The CDR3 has 16 amino acids. The CDR3 coding sequence is TGTGCCATCAGCCCCGATACGGGACAGGGGATATACGAGCAGTACTTC. Residues: CAISPDTGQGIYEQYF.

There are many counts of this clonotype. The chain employs TRBV20-1 and TRBJ1-5; D ambiguous. Trimming shortened V by 4 bases and J by 2 bases, and 15 bases separated the two germline ends. In germline, CDR1 is DFQATT, CDR2 SNEGSKA (reference sequence). The CDR3 runs 15 residues. The CDR3 loop is CSATYDSVGNQPQHF. As DNA, the CDR3 is TGCAGTGCTACCTATGATTCGGTGGGCAATCAGCCCCAGCATTTT.

This clonotype was found many times. The chain has TRBV12-3 or TRBV12-4 and TRBJ1-6; D remains ambiguous. This CDR3 comprises 15 residues. Deletions cut 6 bases from V and 3 bases from J, with 12 bases between. The CDR3 sequence is CASRAEAGYNSPLHF. CDR3 nucleotides: TGTGCCAGCAGAGCAGAAGCCGGCTATAATTCACCCCTCCACTTT.

There are a few counts of this clonotype. J is TRBJ1-1 and V is TRBV7-2; D remains unclear. The CDR3 consists of 13 residues. V was trimmed by 6 bases and J by 1 base, leaving 9 bases between them. The germline gives CDR1 SGHTA, CDR2 FQGNSA. CDR3 bases: TGTGCCAGCAGATCTAACAGGAACACTGAAGCTTTCTTT. It is translated as CASRSNRNTEAFF.

This clonotype was counted many times. The chain employs TRBV5-4 and TRBJ2-2, with 8 bases fitting TRBD1. Unmatched junction bases numbered 21, after V lost 2 bases and J lost 6 bases. The CDR3 totals 20 residues. Germline CDR1 reads SGHNT; CDR2 reads YYREEE (reference sequence). CDR3 DNA: TGTGCCAGCAGCTTCCTCCTCCGGGACAGGAGTGTCGGGCCACCCGGGGAGCTGTTTTTT. Its translation: CASSFLLRDRSVGPPGELFF.

A few counts support this clonotype. The rearrangement joins TRBV7-2 to TRBJ2-7, with TRBD2 as a possible D gene (5 bases). Between the trimmed V and J ends, which lost 1 base and 0 bases, there was a span of 10 bases. Germline V lookup: CDR1 SGHTA, CDR2 FQGNSA. This CDR3 has 15 amino acids. CDR3 bases: TGTGCCAGCAGCTTAGAGCTAGCCCACTCCTACGAGCAGTACTTC. Translating it yields CASSLELAHSYEQYF.

This clonotype was picked up many times. The rearrangement links TRBV9 to TRBJ2-1, with 8 bases aligning to TRBD2. J lost 4 bases, V lost 2 bases, and 5 bases had no gene match. The CDR3 covers 15 residues. Per germline, CDR1 SGDLS and CDR2 YYNGEE. The CDR3 here is CASSVTTSEYNEQFF. The CDR3 DNA follows: TGTGCCAGCAGCGTTACGACTAGCGAGTACAATGAGCAGTTCTTC. The full variable domain, completed using reference TRBV9 and TRBJ2-1, is DSGVTQTPKHLITATGQRVTLRCSPRSGDLSVYWYQQSLDQGLQFLIQYYNGEERAKGNILERFSAQQFPDLHSELNLSSLELGDSALYFCASSVTTSEYNEQFFGPGTRLTVL.

There are many counts of this clonotype. CDR3 in amino acids: CATKSGTVHTGELFF. Written as DNA, the CDR3 is TGTGCCACCAAATCCGGGACAGTTCACACCGGGGAGCTGTTTTTT. V gene TRBV24-1 combines with J gene TRBJ2-2, with 7 bases lining up with TRBD1. The CDR3 length is 15 residues. V was clipped by 8 bases and J by 3 bases; unmatched bases: 8. Germline V gene data show CDR1 as KGHDR and CDR2 as SFDVKD.

Only a few counts were recorded for this clonotype. The CDR3 DNA is TGTGCCAGCTCCCCCCAGGGACAAGCCTACGAGCAGTACTTC. This translates into CASSPQGQAYEQYF. The rearrangement uses TRBV18 and TRBJ2-7, with D tentatively TRBD1 (6 bases). CDR3 length: 14 amino acids. CDR1 is KGHSH, CDR2 LQKENI, per germline. Trimming took 6 bases from V and 2 from J, leaving 14 bases between them.